The TCR beta chain described here comes from a study of blood T cells in healthy people across ages. Study findings and constraints: The study regarded diversity estimates from one million T cells as underestimates.

V trimming: 5 bases; J trimming: 3 bases; junction bases outside the gene matches: 7. The CDR3 is made up of 14 amino acids. CDR1 is DFQATT and CDR2 is SNEGSKA in the germline V gene (reference sequence). For the second PCR, which ran for about 7 to 11 cycles, a sample-barcoded 5' primer and a J-beta primer mix were used. Using its own MiXCR run on the 5' RACE reads, TCRdb lists one record per CDR3 protein. The sample lists hundreds of thousands of distinct CDR3 sequences, 25% to 35% occurring once. This clonotype was picked up a small number of times. Its specificity is unknown. The sequence was collected from an elderly woman in good health. Input material: blood. The chain uses TRBV20-1 and TRBJ2-1; 7 bases map to TRBD2. The CDR3: CSASKGLDYNEQFF. The CDR3 DNA reads as TGCAGTGCTTCGAAAGGACTAGACTACAATGAGCAGTTCTTC.